What follows describes a single T cell receptor (beta chain). Its antigen is undetermined. This CDR3 region has 14 residues. V was trimmed by 1 base and J by 10 bases, leaving 12 bases between them. The data derive from a study of long-term antiretroviral therapy in people with HIV. Whole-study context: There is a gap of about a decade between the earliest samples and the later 2015 immediate-ART recommendation. Notes on the study in general: Before ART, certain clones expanded, and these dominated the repertoire at all time points. Therapy changes, viral resistance and ART adherence were not documented in the available data.

Running of the v3.0 immunoSEQ assay took place at survey level. The protocol was immunoSEQ multiplex PCR, while the TCRdb copy is restricted to in-frame clones and leaves out a portion. The repertoire holds under 25,000 clones, with around nine tenths as singletons. The receptor's source is a man aged 35 to 55 with HIV. The specimen was unsorted PBMCs, collected 0.5 years after starting antiretroviral therapy. The V gene is TRBV5-7, the J gene TRBJ1-6; D is uncertain. TRBV5-7 is an open reading frame whose function is uncertain. The CDR3 DNA follows: TGTGCCAGCAGCTTGAGTATCGGAATGTCACCCCTCCACTTT. The encoded protein is CASSLSIGMSPLHF.